This T cell receptor (beta chain) emerged from a study of T cell changes during pregnancy in multiple sclerosis. This clone was picked up a small number of times. The CDR3 covers 13 residues. V lost 1 base, J lost 5 bases, and 8 bases lay in between. Germline CDR1 is SGHAT and CDR2 is FQNNGV. The repertoire was sequenced with immunoSEQ multiplex PCR; TCRdb's copy has only in-frame clones and lacks some. The sample holds around 69,000 clones, about 92% seen once. The receptor was isolated from a female donor with multiple sclerosis, enrolled in a pregnancy study. The material was peripheral blood, obtained in the third trimester of pregnancy. This sequence joins TRBV11-2 and TRBJ1-1; no definite D call. The CDR3 sequence is CASSLASGTEAFF. The CDR3 DNA reads as TGTGCCAGCAGCTTAGCCTCGGGGACTGAAGCTTTCTTT.